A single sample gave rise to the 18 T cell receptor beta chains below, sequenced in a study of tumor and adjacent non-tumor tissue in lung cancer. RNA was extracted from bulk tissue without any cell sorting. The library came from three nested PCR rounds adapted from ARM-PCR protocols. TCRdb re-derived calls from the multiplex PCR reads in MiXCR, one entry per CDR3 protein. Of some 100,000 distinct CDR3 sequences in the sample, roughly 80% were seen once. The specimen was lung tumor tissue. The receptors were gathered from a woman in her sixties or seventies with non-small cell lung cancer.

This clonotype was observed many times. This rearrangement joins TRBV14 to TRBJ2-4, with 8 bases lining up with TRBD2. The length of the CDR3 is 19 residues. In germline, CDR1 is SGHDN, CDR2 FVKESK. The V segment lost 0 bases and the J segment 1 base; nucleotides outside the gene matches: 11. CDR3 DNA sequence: TGTGCCAGCAGCCAAGAATCACGGGGGGGCCAGGGGGCCAAAAACATTCAGTACTTC. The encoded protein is CASSQESRGGQGAKNIQYF.

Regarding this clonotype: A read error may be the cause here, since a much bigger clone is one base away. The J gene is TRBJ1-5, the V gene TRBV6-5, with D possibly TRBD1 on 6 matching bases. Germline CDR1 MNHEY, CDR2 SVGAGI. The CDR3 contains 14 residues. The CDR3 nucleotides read TGTACCAGCAGGCGCACAGGGAACGATCAGCCCCAGCATTTT. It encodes CTSRRTGNDQPQHF.

The CDR3 is CASGTQGLAQPQHF. For the CDR3, the DNA is TGTGCCAGCGGCACCCAGGGGTTGGCTCAGCCCCAGCATTTT. The chain combines TRBV6-1 with TRBJ1-5, with D possibly matching TRBD1 (6 bases). From germline, CDR1 is MNHNS and CDR2 SASEGT. The V and J ends lost 8 bases and 6 bases respectively, with 17 bases between them. The CDR3 has 14 residues.

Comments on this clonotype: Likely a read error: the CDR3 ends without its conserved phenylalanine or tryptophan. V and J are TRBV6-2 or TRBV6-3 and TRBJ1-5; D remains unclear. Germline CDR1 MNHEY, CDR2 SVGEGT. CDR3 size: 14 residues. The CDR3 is CASSNGLSNQHQHL. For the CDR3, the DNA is TGTGCCAGCAGTAACGGACTTAGCAATCAGCACCAGCATTTG.

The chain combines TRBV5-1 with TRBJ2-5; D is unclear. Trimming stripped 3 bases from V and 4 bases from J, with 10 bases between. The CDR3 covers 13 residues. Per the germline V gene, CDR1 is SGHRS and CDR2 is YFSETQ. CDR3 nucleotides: TGCGCCAGCAGCTCCTTTCGTGGAGAGACCCAGTACTTC. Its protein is CASSSFRGETQYF.

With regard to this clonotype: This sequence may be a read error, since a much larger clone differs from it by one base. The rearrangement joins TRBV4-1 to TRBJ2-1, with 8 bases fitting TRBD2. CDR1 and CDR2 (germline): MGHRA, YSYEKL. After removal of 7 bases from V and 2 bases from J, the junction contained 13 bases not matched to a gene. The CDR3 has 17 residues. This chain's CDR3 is CASNHIDMGLAYNEQFF. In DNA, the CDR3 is TGCGCCAGCAACCACATCGATATGGGACTAGCCTACAATGAGCAGTTCTTC.

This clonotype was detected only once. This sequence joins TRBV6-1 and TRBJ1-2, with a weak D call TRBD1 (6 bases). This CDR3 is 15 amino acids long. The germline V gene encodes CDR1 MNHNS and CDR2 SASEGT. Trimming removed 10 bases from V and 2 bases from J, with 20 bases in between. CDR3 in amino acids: CAIIEYRQGNYGYTF. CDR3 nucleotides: TGTGCCATCATTGAATATCGGCAGGGGAACTATGGCTACACCTTC.

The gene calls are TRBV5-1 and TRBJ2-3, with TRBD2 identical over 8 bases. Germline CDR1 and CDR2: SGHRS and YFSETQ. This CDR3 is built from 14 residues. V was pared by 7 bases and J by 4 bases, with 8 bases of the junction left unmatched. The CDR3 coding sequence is TGCGCCAGCGAGAGCGGGAGTAGCGCAGATACGCAGTATTTT. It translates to CASESGSSADTQYF.

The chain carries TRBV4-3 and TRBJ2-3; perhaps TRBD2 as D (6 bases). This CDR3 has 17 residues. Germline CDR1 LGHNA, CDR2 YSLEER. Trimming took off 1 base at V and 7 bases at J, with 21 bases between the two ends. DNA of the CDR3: TGCGCCAGCAGCCAAGGGGGCGGGGCTACTAGCAAACATACGCAGTATTTT. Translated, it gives CASSQGGGATSKHTQYF.

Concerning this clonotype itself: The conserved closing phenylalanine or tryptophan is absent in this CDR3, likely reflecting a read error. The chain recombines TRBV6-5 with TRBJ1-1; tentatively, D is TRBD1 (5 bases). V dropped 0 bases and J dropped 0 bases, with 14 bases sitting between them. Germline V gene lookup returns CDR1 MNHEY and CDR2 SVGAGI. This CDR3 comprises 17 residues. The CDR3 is CASSYSPGRGMNTEAFL. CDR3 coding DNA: TGTGCCAGCAGTTACTCGCCAGGAAGGGGTATGAACACTGAAGCTTTCCTT.

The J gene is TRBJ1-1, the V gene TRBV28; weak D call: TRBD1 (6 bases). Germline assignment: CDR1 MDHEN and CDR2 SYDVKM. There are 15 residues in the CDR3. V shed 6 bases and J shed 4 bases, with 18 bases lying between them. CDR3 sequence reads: CASRQQGPTTTEAFF. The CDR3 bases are TGTGCCAGCAGACAACAGGGACCCACTACCACTGAAGCTTTCTTT.

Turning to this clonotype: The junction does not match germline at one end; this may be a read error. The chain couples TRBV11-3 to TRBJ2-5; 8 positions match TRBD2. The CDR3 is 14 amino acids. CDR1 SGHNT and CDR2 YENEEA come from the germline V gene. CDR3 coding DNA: TGTGCCAGTAGCTTAGTGACTAGCGCGAAGATCCAGTACTTC. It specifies CASSLVTSAKIQYF.

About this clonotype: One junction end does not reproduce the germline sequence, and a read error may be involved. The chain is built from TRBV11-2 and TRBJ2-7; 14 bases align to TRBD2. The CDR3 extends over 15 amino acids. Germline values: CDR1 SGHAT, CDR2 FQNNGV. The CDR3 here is CASSNGTSGSCGQYF. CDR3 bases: TGCGCCAGCAGCAACGGGACTAGCGGGAGTTGCGGGCAGTACTTC. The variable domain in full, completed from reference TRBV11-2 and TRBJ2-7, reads EAGVAQSPRYKIIEKRQSVAFWCNPISGHATLYWYQQILGQGPKLLIQFQNNGVVDDSQLPKDRFSAERLKGVDSTLKIQPAKLEDSAVYLCASSNGTSGSCGQYFGPGTRLTVT.

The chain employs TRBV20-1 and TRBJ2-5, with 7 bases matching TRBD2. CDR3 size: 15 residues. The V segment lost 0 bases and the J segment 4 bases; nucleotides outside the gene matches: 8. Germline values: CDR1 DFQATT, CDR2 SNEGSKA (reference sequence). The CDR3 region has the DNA TGCAGTGCTAGAGATCCCCTACCGGGAGGAGAGACCCAGTACTTC. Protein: CSARDPLPGGETQYF.

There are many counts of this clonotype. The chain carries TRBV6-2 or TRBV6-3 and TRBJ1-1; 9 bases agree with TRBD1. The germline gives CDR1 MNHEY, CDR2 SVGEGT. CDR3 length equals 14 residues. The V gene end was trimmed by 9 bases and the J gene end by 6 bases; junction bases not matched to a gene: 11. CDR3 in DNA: TGTGCCAGTCTGGGACAGGGACAGTATGCTGAAGCTTTCTTT. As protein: CASLGQGQYAEAFF.

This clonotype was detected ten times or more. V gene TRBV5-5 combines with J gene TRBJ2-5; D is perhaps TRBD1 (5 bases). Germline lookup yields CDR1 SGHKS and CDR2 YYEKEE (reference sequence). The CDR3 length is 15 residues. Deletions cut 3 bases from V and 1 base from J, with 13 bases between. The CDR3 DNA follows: TGTGCCAGCAGCTCCAGTGGGGCGGCCCAAGAGACCCAGTACTTC. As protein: CASSSSGAAQETQYF.

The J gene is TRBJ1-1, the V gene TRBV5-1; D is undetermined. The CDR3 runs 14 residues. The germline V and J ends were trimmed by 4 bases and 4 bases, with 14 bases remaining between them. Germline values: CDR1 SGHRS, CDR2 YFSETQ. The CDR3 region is CASSPLGRATEAFF. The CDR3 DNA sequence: TGCGCCAGCAGCCCCTTAGGAAGGGCCACTGAAGCTTTCTTT. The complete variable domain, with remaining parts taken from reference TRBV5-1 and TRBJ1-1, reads KAGVTQTPRYLIKTRGQQVTLSCSPISGHRSVSWYQQTPGQGLQFLFEYFSETQRNKGNFPGRFSGRQFSNSRSEMNVSTLELGDSALYLCASSPLGRATEAFFGQGTRLTVV.

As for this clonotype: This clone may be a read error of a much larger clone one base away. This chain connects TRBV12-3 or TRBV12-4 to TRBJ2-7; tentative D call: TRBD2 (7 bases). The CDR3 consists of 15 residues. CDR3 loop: CTSSWSGTHNYEQYF. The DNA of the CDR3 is TGTACCAGCAGCTGGAGCGGGACACATAATTACGAGCAGTACTTC.